Listed below are T cell receptor beta chains from one sample, sequenced in a study of regulatory T cells in long-lasting Graves disease. Via MiXCR, TCRdb re-called the multiplex PCR reads, giving one row per CDR3 protein. The sample gives approximately 350,000 distinct CDR3 sequences, approximately 23% of which show up once; approximately 30% is in the top ten. The sample was peripheral blood mononuclear cells (PBMCs), taken when the disease was refractory, from a patient treated with antithyroid drugs. All receptors come from a woman aged 40 to 50 with Graves disease. The CDR3 runs from the conserved cysteine through the conserved F or W. Each record gives: V gene, J gene, D gene, clone size, CDR3 DNA, CDR3 protein. D genes are given only for firm matches. Rows give clone size only sometimes, using once, few, many, or a class for an expanded clone.

TRBV5-4	TRBJ2-5	.	few	TGTGCCAGCAGCAACAGGGGACTGGAAGAGACCCAGTACTTC	CASSNRGLEETQYF
TRBV2	TRBJ2-5	TRBD2	medium-sized	TGTGCCAGCGACGGAGCGGGATGGGTCGAGACCCAGTACTTC	CASDGAGWVETQYF
TRBV20-1	TRBJ1-3	TRBD1	many	TGCAGTGCTTTGGACAGGGCCTTCTCTGGAAACACCATATATTTT	CSALDRAFSGNTIYF
TRBV7-2	TRBJ2-7	TRBD2	.	TGTGCCAGCAGCTTAGGGGGAGGGTTCTACGAGCAGTACTTC	CASSLGGGFYEQYF
TRBV12-3/TRBV12-4	TRBJ1-2	.	.	TGTGCCAGCAGTCCGCAGGGGATTGGCTACACCTTC	CASSPQGIGYTF
TRBV28	TRBJ2-3	.	.	TGTGCCAGCAGTTTTAGTCCGTCCACAGATACGCAGTATTTT	CASSFSPSTDTQYF
TRBV10-3	TRBJ2-5	TRBD2	many	TGTGCCATCAGTGACCCTACGGGAGGACGGGAGACCCAGTACTTC	CAISDPTGGRETQYF
TRBV6-1	TRBJ2-2	.	many	TGTGCCAGCAGTCTCACCAGGAGAGGATGGGGCACCGGGGAGCTGTTTTTT	CASSLTRRGWGTGELFF
TRBV6-1	TRBJ1-1	.	few	TGTGCCAGCAGCCTGATGGGCGCTGGCGTATCTTTCTTT	CASSLMGAGVSFF
TRBV19	TRBJ2-7	TRBD1	.	TGTGCCAGTAGCCACGGGACAGGGGGCGCGTACTCCTACGAGCAGTACTTC	CASSHGTGGAYSYEQYF
TRBV2	TRBJ2-3	.	.	TGTGCCAGCAGTGATCCTTTTCTTTCAGGCGGCCAAATCACAGATACGCAGTATTTT	CASSDPFLSGGQITDTQYF
TRBV19	TRBJ1-5	.	.	TGTGCCAGTAGCCGGAACAGGGATTGGATTTCGAGCAATCAGCCCCAGCATTTT	CASSRNRDWISSNQPQHF
TRBV10-3	TRBJ2-7	TRBD2	many	TGTGCCATCAGGGGGACTAGCGGGAGTGCCGAGCAGTACTTC	CAIRGTSGSAEQYF
TRBV2	TRBJ2-7	.	few	TGTGCCAGCAGTGGGAACAGACCACCCTACGAGCAGTACTTC	CASSGNRPPYEQYF
TRBV27	TRBJ1-3	.	.	TGTGCCAGCAGCTCAGCATTAACTGGAAACACCATATATTTT	CASSSALTGNTIYF
TRBV3-1	TRBJ2-7	.	few	TGTGCCAGCAGCCAACCTATAGGGGCAGGAGCGTACGAGCAGTACTTC	CASSQPIGAGAYEQYF
TRBV28	TRBJ1-2	.	many	TGTGCCAGCAGTTTATCAGGGATGGGTGGCTACACCTTC	CASSLSGMGGYTF
TRBV7-2	TRBJ1-3	.	few	TGTGCCAGCAGCCGAACAGGGATAGGAAACACCATATATTTT	CASSRTGIGNTIYF
TRBV10-3	TRBJ2-2	.	.	TGTGCCATCAGTGGGACACCAACCGGGGAGCTGTTTTTT	CAISGTPTGELFF
TRBV2	TRBJ2-7	TRBD1	many	TGTGCCAGCAGTGAACCGACAGGGTCCGACGAGCAGTACTTC	CASSEPTGSDEQYF
TRBV28	TRBJ2-2	.	many	TGTGCCAGCGGGAGAGGGACCGGGGAGCTGTTTTTT	CASGRGTGELFF
TRBV28	TRBJ2-1	TRBD2	.	TGTGCCAGCAGTCCACGACTAGCGGGCTCCTACAATGAGCAGTTCTTC	CASSPRLAGSYNEQFF
TRBV27	TRBJ2-7	.	many	TGTGCCAGCAGTCATAGCGGATCCGACAACGAGCAGTACTTC	CASSHSGSDNEQYF
TRBV7-9	TRBJ1-4	TRBD1	.	TGTGCCAGCAGCCCAGGGACAGGGGAGTCTGAAAAACTGTTTTTT	CASSPGTGESEKLFF
TRBV28	TRBJ2-1	TRBD2	.	TGTGCCAGCAGTCCGAGTCTAGCGGGACCAAATTACAATGAGCAGTTCTTC	CASSPSLAGPNYNEQFF
TRBV6-1	TRBJ1-3	TRBD1	.	TGTGCCAGCAGTGGGGACAGGGAATTTATTGGAAACACCATATATTTT	CASSGDREFIGNTIYF
TRBV28	TRBJ2-5	.	many	TGTGCCAGCAGTTTATTAGGTCTAGCCCTAGAGACCCAGTACTTC	CASSLLGLALETQYF
TRBV20-1	TRBJ2-7	TRBD2	many	TGCAGTGCTCCCAGGACTAGCGGGCCGAACTACGAGCAGTACTTC	CSAPRTSGPNYEQYF
TRBV5-8	TRBJ1-1	.	few	TGTGCCAGCATCAGAGGCGCCTTGAACACTGAAGCTTTCTTT	CASIRGALNTEAFF
TRBV27	TRBJ2-1	TRBD1	few	TGTGCCAGCAGTGTATCACCGGGACAGCTCTACAATGAGCAGTTCTTC	CASSVSPGQLYNEQFF
TRBV29-1	TRBJ2-2	TRBD1	few	TGCAGCGTTGCGACAGGGGGGGAGCTGTTTTTT	CSVATGGELFF
TRBV15	TRBJ2-7	TRBD2	once	TGTGCCACCAGCAGTACTAGCGGGAGGTTGTACGAGCAGTACTTC	CATSSTSGRLYEQYF
TRBV20-1	TRBJ2-7	TRBD2	.	TGCAGTGCGCGCTCCGGGACTAGCGTCTACGAGCAGTACTTC	CSARSGTSVYEQYF
TRBV27	TRBJ2-1	TRBD2	many	TGTGCCAGCAGCTTAGGTACTAGCGCGGTCAATGAGCAGTTCTTC	CASSLGTSAVNEQFF
TRBV11-2	TRBJ1-1	.	many	TGTGCCAGCAGCCCGAAGGGGATGAGCACTGAAGCTTTCTTT	CASSPKGMSTEAFF
TRBV30	TRBJ1-1	TRBD1	.	TGTGCCTGGAGTGGGACAGGACCCCTTAATGAAGCTTTCTTT	CAWSGTGPLNEAFF
TRBV29-1	TRBJ2-2	.	few	TGCAGCGGCAGAACGAACACCGGGGAGCTGTTTTTT	CSGRTNTGELFF
TRBV4-1	TRBJ2-7	.	.	TGCGCCAGCAGCCCTACAAGAGCCCGGACCTCCTGGGAGCAGTACTTC	CASSPTRARTSWEQYF
TRBV28	TRBJ2-7	.	few	TGTGCCAGCAGTCCGCGATGGACCGGCGAGCAGTACTTC	CASSPRWTGEQYF
TRBV28	TRBJ2-7	.	.	TGTGCCAGCAGTTCCTCACAGGGATATTCCTACGAGCAGTACTTC	CASSSSQGYSYEQYF
TRBV11-2	TRBJ2-1	.	.	TGTGCCAGCAGCCCTCTGGGGAACTACAATGAGCAGTTCTTC	CASSPLGNYNEQFF
TRBV6-1	TRBJ1-1	.	few	TGTGAGGTTCGGAGGAACACTGAAGCTTTCTTT	CEVRRNTEAFF
TRBV6-1	TRBJ1-6	TRBD1	many	TGTGCCAGCAGTCCGGACAGGGTGAACAATTCACCCCTCCACTTT	CASSPDRVNNSPLHF
TRBV29-1	TRBJ2-4	.	many	TGCAGCGTTGAAGGCCCAGGGGGGGAGTCCAAAAACATTCAGTACTTC	CSVEGPGGESKNIQYF
TRBV2	TRBJ2-4	TRBD2	many	TGTGCCAGCAGTAACGGGAGGGACAACATTCAGTACTTC	CASSNGRDNIQYF
TRBV6-1	TRBJ2-5	TRBD2	many	TGTGCCAGCAGTGGACGGACTAGCGGGAGTTCAGGAGAGACCCAGTACTTC	CASSGRTSGSSGETQYF
TRBV11-2	TRBJ2-2	.	many	TGTGCCAGCAGCTTAGAACCCTACGGGGAGCTGTTTTTT	CASSLEPYGELFF
TRBV19	TRBJ2-2	.	.	TGTGCCAGTAGTATAGCGGTCAAACCCACCGGGGAGCTGTTTTTT	CASSIAVKPTGELFF
TRBV29-1	TRBJ1-2	.	.	TGCAGCGTCCCGACAGGAGAGGTTGTTGGAGATGGCTACACCTTC	CSVPTGEVVGDGYTF
TRBV20-1	TRBJ2-5	.	many	TGCAGTGCCCCCGACTCCGTGGGGGAGACCCAGTACTTC	CSAPDSVGETQYF
TRBV12-3/TRBV12-4	TRBJ2-5	.	many	TGTGCCAGCAGTCGTCAACAAGAGACCCAGTACTTC	CASSRQQETQYF
TRBV28	TRBJ2-7	.	many	TGTGCCAGCAGTTTAACTCAGGTCCGCTCCTACGAGCAGTACTTC	CASSLTQVRSYEQYF
TRBV29-1	TRBJ2-7	TRBD2	many	TGCAGCGTCCAGGGAGGCGCTAGCGGGAGGACCCACGAGCAGTACTTC	CSVQGGASGRTHEQYF